This TCR beta chain comes out of a study of radiation and T cells in renal cell carcinoma. Clones were sequenced by immunoSEQ multiplex PCR, and TCRdb holds only the in-frame ones, with some missing. Among roughly 130,000 clones listed, 70% to 90% were seen once. For this clone: Antigen: not known.

Time point of the sample: blood 2 weeks post-SBRT. Treatment meaning: 15 Gy SBRT to primary tumor, nephrectomy 4 weeks later. Radiation-treated patients gave blood at baseline, week 2 and week 4. The patient's renal cell carcinoma had clear cell pathology. The study, taken as a whole, reports: Pretreatment tumor biopsies were lacking, so baseline clonotypes are unknown.

This CDR3 has 12 residues. CDR1 and CDR2 (germline): SGHDT, YYEEEE. V gave up 2 bases and J gave up 8 bases, with 8 bases separating them. Sequenced material: blood, taken from a patient whose treatment included radiotherapy and nephrectomy. The sequence came from a woman aged 65 to 85 with renal cell carcinoma. The chain combines TRBV5-6 with TRBJ2-1; possibly TRBD1 for D (5 bases). The CDR3 here is CASSFQGYEQFF. The DNA for the CDR3 is TGTGCCAGCAGCTTTCAGGGATATGAGCAGTTCTTC.